A single sample gave rise to the 5 T cell receptor beta chains below, sequenced in a study of regulatory T cells in long-lasting Graves disease. CDR3-region Arm-PCR and iRepertoire HTBI primers produced the TCR beta libraries. In TCRdb, the multiplex PCR reads were re-called with MiXCR into one record per CDR3 protein. The sample lists hundreds of thousands of distinct CDR3 sequences, roughly a sixth occurring once. Time point defined: newly diagnosed GD, antithyroid drugs for less than 3 months. Scientists built the TCR library using RNA that was extracted from PBMCs. This sample was shared with a second study, whose subject was T cells in Graves' hyperthyroidism and ophthalmopathy.

Sequencing was performed on peripheral blood mononuclear cells (PBMCs), taken at new diagnosis, from a patient treated with antithyroid drugs. These receptors all come from a woman aged 35-60 years with Graves disease.

In this sample, this clonotype turned up a few times. The genes are TRBV6-4 and TRBJ2-7; 8 bases align to TRBD2. The CDR3 contains 16 residues. The V and J ends lost 6 bases and 0 bases, in that order; junction bases with no gene match: 10. Germline V gives CDR1 MRHNA, CDR2 SNTAGT. CDR3 sequence reads: CASSPPQRGNSYEQYF. The CDR3 DNA follows: TGTGCCAGCAGCCCCCCACAGCGGGGGAACTCCTACGAGCAGTACTTC.

This clonotype showed up many times. V is TRBV18 and J is TRBJ1-6; weak D call: TRBD1 (5 bases). Germline V CDR1 and CDR2: KGHSH, LQKENI. The ends were cut back, 3 bases at V and 8 bases at J, with 11 bases in the middle. The CDR3 is 14 residues long. The CDR3 bases are TGTGCCAGCTCACCGGGGCTTGTGGATTCACCCCTCCACTTT. It codes for CASSPGLVDSPLHF.

This chain uses TRBV7-9 with TRBJ1-5; TRBD1 is a possible D gene (5 bases). From germline, CDR1 is SEHNR and CDR2 FQNEAQ (reference sequence). This CDR3 has 14 amino acids. V lost 4 bases, J lost 4 bases, and 11 bases lay in between. This CDR3 reads CASSSQESNQPQHF. CDR3 DNA: TGTGCCAGCAGCTCACAGGAGTCAAATCAGCCCCAGCATTTT.

The chain combines TRBV27 with TRBJ1-2, with a tentative D call TRBD1 (5 bases). The CDR3 totals 12 residues. Germline lookup yields CDR1 MNHEY and CDR2 SMNVEV (reference sequence). V dropped 6 bases and J dropped 8 bases, with 13 bases sitting between them. CDR3 protein: CASRARAGGYTF. The CDR3 bases are TGTGCCAGCAGGGCCAGGGCAGGAGGCTACACCTTC.

The table lists this clonotype with a few counts. This chain connects TRBV10-3 to TRBJ2-3, with a possible D match to TRBD2 (6 bases). The CDR3 extends over 14 amino acids. V was clipped by 6 bases and J by 7 bases, with 17 bases between them. Germline values: CDR1 ENHRY, CDR2 SYGVKD. In DNA, the CDR3 is TGTGCCATCAGCTTGGGCGGGGTGATGAATACGCAGTATTTT. It specifies CAISLGGVMNTQYF.